Following are 26 T cell receptor beta chains from one sample sequenced in a study of CD8 T cells in Susac syndrome. The RNA input was 0.5 to 1 ug, and it was reverse transcribed with random hexamers. TCRdb itself ran the immunoSEQ multiplex PCR reads through MiXCR, one entry per CDR3 protein. The sample lists about 100,000 distinct CDR3 sequences; roughly 96% were seen once. Material for sequencing was CD8+ T cells from PBMCs. These receptors originate from a human donor with Susac syndrome.

The gene calls are TRBV12-3 or TRBV12-4 and TRBJ2-7; D not certain. The CDR3 extends over 12 amino acids. Trimming stripped 8 bases from V and 1 base from J, with 9 bases between. Here the CDR3 reads CASQDGSYEQYF. For the CDR3, the DNA is TGTGCCAGCCAGGACGGATCCTACGAGCAGTACTTC.

CDR3 amino acids: CASSPLGREDNNEQFF. The CDR3 bases are TGTGCCAGCAGCCCATTGGGGAGGGAGGACAACAATGAGCAGTTCTTC. V is TRBV21-1 and J is TRBJ2-1; TRBD2, the D gene given by the table, was not confirmed from the DNA. TRBV21-1 is a known pseudogene. This CDR3 has 16 residues.

The V and J genes are TRBV19 and TRBJ2-7; TRBD2 aligns across 10 bases. V dropped 5 bases and J dropped 3; count of bases not matched to a gene: 7. CDR1 LNHDA and CDR2 SQIVND come from the germline V gene (reference sequence). CDR3 length: 15 residues. CDR3 nucleotide sequence: TGTGCCAGTAGTGGCGGGACTAGCGCGATCTACGAGCAGTACTTC. Translation: CASSGGTSAIYEQYF.

The gene calls are TRBV28 and TRBJ2-7; 8 bases map to TRBD2. CDR1 and CDR2 from the germline V gene are MDHEN and SYDVKM. V lost 6 bases and J lost 6; bases outside the gene matches: 16. The CDR3 is 16 residues long. The CDR3 sequence: CASSSAPRAGAGEQYF. The CDR3 nucleotides read TGTGCCAGCAGCTCCGCCCCTCGAGCGGGAGCAGGCGAGCAGTACTTC.

This clonotype has a single count. The chain combines TRBV12-3 or TRBV12-4 with TRBJ2-7, with D perhaps TRBD2 (6 bases). This CDR3 is built from 14 residues. The V end lost 3 bases, the J end lost 6 bases, and 15 bases lay between the germline ends. DNA for the CDR3: TGTGCCAGCAGTTTTGCGGGGCCAGGTGGCGAGCAGTACTTC. This sequence encodes CASSFAGPGGEQYF.

The chain links TRBV7-9 to TRBJ2-3; 11 bases map to TRBD2. V was clipped by 5 bases and J by 1 base; unmatched bases: 5. Germline CDR1 reads SEHNR; CDR2 reads FQNEAQ (reference sequence). The CDR3 sequence is 16 residues long. CDR3 nucleotides: TGTGCCAGCAGCAGAGAACTAGCGGGGGGCACAGATACGCAGTATTTT. Protein: CASSRELAGGTDTQYF. The full variable domain, its missing parts supplied by reference TRBV7-9 and TRBJ2-3, is DTGVSQNPRHKITKRGQNVTFRCDPISEHNRLYWYRQTLGQGPEFLTYFQNEAQLEKSRLLSDRFSAERPKGSFSTLEIQRTEQGDSAMYLCASSRELAGGTDTQYFGPGTRLTVL.

The chain recombines TRBV30 with TRBJ2-7, with a tentative D call TRBD2 (6 bases). The CDR3 totals 13 residues. Between the trimmed V and J ends, which lost 4 bases and 3 bases, there was a span of 13 bases. Germline V lookup: CDR1 GTSNPN, CDR2 SVGIG (reference sequence). CDR3 in amino acids: CAWICRGNYEQYF. The CDR3 bases are TGTGCCTGGATTTGCCGGGGGAACTACGAGCAGTACTTC.

The gene calls are TRBV6-6 and TRBJ2-7; 10 bases are a match to TRBD1. J was trimmed by 2 bases and V by 0 bases; bases with no gene match: 1. This CDR3 contains 15 residues. Germline assignment: CDR1 MNHNY and CDR2 SVGAGI (reference sequence). The chain's CDR3 is CASSYSGQGAYEQYF. CDR3 bases: TGTGCCAGCAGTTACTCAGGACAGGGGGCCTACGAGCAGTACTTC.

A single count supports this clonotype. The V gene is TRBV6-4, the J gene TRBJ2-5; no definite D call. Germline loops: CDR1 MRHNA, CDR2 SNTAGT. The CDR3 has 10 residues. Trimming took off 2 bases at V and 13 bases at J, with 8 bases between the two ends. The CDR3 DNA sequence: TGTGCCAGCAGTGACCGCCCTACGTACTTC. Protein sequence: CASSDRPTYF.

V is TRBV9 and J is TRBJ2-3, with D possibly TRBD1 on 6 matching bases. This CDR3 has 14 residues. The germline gives CDR1 SGDLS, CDR2 YYNGEE. V lost 1 base and J 4 bases, leaving 10 bases between the germline ends. The CDR3 DNA follows: TGTGCCAGCAGCGTACGGCCAGGGGCAGATACGCAGTATTTT. Protein product: CASSVRPGADTQYF.

DNA for the CDR3: TGTGCCATCAGTGAGAATCCGGAGACCCAGTACTTC. The encoded protein is CAISENPETQYF. V and J are TRBV10-3 and TRBJ2-5; D is unclear. Germline CDR1 reads ENHRY; CDR2 reads SYGVKD. The CDR3 is 12 amino acids. Trimming took off 2 bases at V and 5 bases at J, with 6 bases between the two ends.

This chain connects TRBV5-6 to TRBJ1-4, with D uncertain. CDR3 length: 14 residues. The ends were cut back, 0 bases at V and 4 bases at J, with 7 bases in the middle. CDR1 is SGHDT and CDR2 is YYEEEE in the germline V gene. The CDR3 DNA sequence: TGTGCCAGCAGCTTGGCCTCAGATAATGAAAAACTGTTTTTT. It is translated as CASSLASDNEKLFF.

This chain joins TRBV5-1 and TRBJ2-5; a weak D match, TRBD1 (6 bases). The germline V gene has CDR1 SGHRS and CDR2 YFSETQ. CDR3 length: 14 amino acids. V lost 6 bases, J lost 4 bases, and 16 bases lay in between. The CDR3 is CASNPEGTRETQYF. CDR3 bases: TGCGCCAGCAACCCGGAAGGGACACGAGAGACCCAGTACTTC.

V gene TRBV28 combines with J gene TRBJ1-2; 9 nucleotides match TRBD1. The CDR3 has 16 amino acids. Looked up from germline, CDR1 is MDHEN and CDR2 is SYDVKM. Trimming at V came to 4 bases and at J to 5 bases, leaving 11 bases not matched to a gene. This chain's CDR3 is CASSSTTGGPGYGYTF. In DNA, the CDR3 is TGTGCCAGCAGTTCGACTACAGGGGGCCCTGGGTATGGCTACACCTTC.

This chain connects TRBV29-1 to TRBJ1-2; 9 nucleotides agree with TRBD1. CDR1 SQVTM and CDR2 ANQGSEA come from the germline V gene. The CDR3 loop spans 14 amino acids. V gave up 6 bases and J gave up 4 bases; unmatched junction bases: 9. The DNA for the CDR3 is TGCAGCGTACCGTCCCGGGACAGGGTCTATGGCTACACCTTC. This gives the protein CSVPSRDRVYGYTF. Using reference TRBV29-1 and TRBJ1-2 for the parts outside the CDR3, the full variable domain is SAVISQKPSRDICQRGTSLTIQCQVDSQVTMMFWYRQQPGQSLTLIATANQGSEATYESGFVIDKFPISRPNLTFSTLTVSNMSPEDSSIYLCSVPSRDRVYGYTFGSGTRLTVV.

The chain employs TRBV6-2 or TRBV6-3 and TRBJ2-3, with D maybe TRBD1 (6 bases). Trimming removed 8 bases at V and 2 bases at J, with 11 bases between. The CDR3 is 13 residues long. The germline CDR1 and CDR2 sequences are MNHEY and SVGEGT. CDR3 amino acids: CASETGSTDTQYF. The CDR3 nucleotides read TGTGCCAGCGAGACAGGTTCCACAGATACGCAGTATTTT.

This clonotype was counted a single time. The gene calls are TRBV6-5 and TRBJ2-5, with 14 positions matching TRBD2. Germline V lookup: CDR1 MNHEY, CDR2 SVGAGI. Trimming took 4 bases from V and 5 from J; bases not matched to a gene: 6. The CDR3 has 16 residues. Here the CDR3 DNA reads TGTGCCAGCAGTTCCGGGACTAGCGGGAGTCGGGAGACCCAGTACTTC. As protein: CASSSGTSGSRETQYF.

The V call is TRBV7-8, the J call TRBJ2-7, with TRBD1 matching 7 bases. The V gene's germline CDR1 is SGHVS and CDR2 FQNEAQ. J gave up 3 bases and V 1 base, and 9 bases lay outside the gene matches. This CDR3 is built from 16 residues. This CDR3 reads CASSLGPRQGRYEQYF. The CDR3 DNA sequence: TGTGCCAGCAGCTTAGGTCCTCGACAGGGCCGCTACGAGCAGTACTTC.

The CDR3 region is CASSDSGGEDTQYF. The CDR3 coding sequence is TGTGCCAGCAGTGACAGCGGGGGAGAAGATACGCAGTATTTT. The chain joins TRBV6-4 to TRBJ2-3, with 8 positions matching TRBD2. The CDR3 runs 14 residues. V was pared by 2 bases and J by 5 bases, with 3 bases of the junction left unmatched. In germline, CDR1 is MRHNA, CDR2 SNTAGT.

The genes are TRBV2 and TRBJ1-2, with D perhaps TRBD1 (6 bases). The CDR3 has 13 amino acids. Trimming removed 3 bases at V and 5 bases at J, with 10 bases between. From germline, CDR1 is SNHLY and CDR2 FYNNEI. CDR3 nucleotides: TGTGCCAGCAGTGATGGGGGCATATATGGCTACACCTTC. Amino acid sequence: CASSDGGIYGYTF.

This chain joins TRBV7-9 and TRBJ2-3, with 11 positions matching TRBD2. This CDR3 is built from 16 residues. Germline lookup yields CDR1 SEHNR and CDR2 FQNEAQ (reference sequence). Germline trimming cut 6 bases from V and 1 base from J; bases unmatched to any gene: 6. The CDR3 sequence is CASRTTSGGRTDTQYF. The CDR3 DNA follows: TGTGCCAGCAGAACAACTAGCGGGGGACGCACAGATACGCAGTATTTT.

The gene calls are TRBV29-1 and TRBJ2-3; TRBD2 matches at 8 bases. The CDR3 runs to 13 residues. CDR1 is SQVTM, CDR2 ANQGSEA, per germline. The J segment lost 4 bases and the V segment lost 4 bases, leaving 4 bases of the junction unmatched. CDR3 in DNA: TGCAGCGTTGTACTAGCGGTCCCAGATACGCAGTATTTT. Its protein product is CSVVLAVPDTQYF.

The chain combines TRBV9 with TRBJ2-5, with D perhaps matching TRBD2 (7 bases). Germline V gene sequence: CDR1 SGDLS, CDR2 YYNGEE. With 4 bases removed from V and 4 bases from J, the gap between germline ends came to 17 bases. The CDR3 is 15 amino acids. The CDR3, as DNA: TGTGCCAGCAGCCCTAGGGGGGGGGCCCCAGAGACCCAGTACTTC. Protein product: CASSPRGGAPETQYF.

This clonotype showed up just once. This chain uses TRBV20-1 with TRBJ2-3; tentatively, D is TRBD1 or TRBD2 (5 bases each). Germline loops: CDR1 DFQATT, CDR2 SNEGSKA (reference sequence). The CDR3 has 13 residues. Trimming pared 5 bases from V and 8 bases from J, leaving 17 bases between. The CDR3, as DNA: TGCAGTGCTCGGGTACAGGTGGAGGCTACGCAGTATTTT. This gives the protein CSARVQVEATQYF.

CDR3: CASSVTSGNSPLHF. The CDR3 nucleotides read TGCGCCAGCAGCGTGACCAGTGGTAATTCACCCCTCCACTTT. The genes are TRBV5-1 and TRBJ1-6; D gene uncertain. Germline-derived CDR1 and CDR2 are SGHRS and YFSETQ. The CDR3 consists of 14 residues. V shed 4 bases and J shed 6 bases, with 11 bases lying between them.

The V and J genes are TRBV12-3 or TRBV12-4 and TRBJ2-7, with D possibly matching TRBD2 (5 bases). V shed 7 bases and J shed 4 bases, with 17 bases lying between them. This CDR3 is built from 14 residues. CDR3 region: CASKLRGSSYEQYF. In DNA form, the CDR3 reads TGTGCCAGCAAGCTCCGGGGTTCCTCATACGAGCAGTACTTC.